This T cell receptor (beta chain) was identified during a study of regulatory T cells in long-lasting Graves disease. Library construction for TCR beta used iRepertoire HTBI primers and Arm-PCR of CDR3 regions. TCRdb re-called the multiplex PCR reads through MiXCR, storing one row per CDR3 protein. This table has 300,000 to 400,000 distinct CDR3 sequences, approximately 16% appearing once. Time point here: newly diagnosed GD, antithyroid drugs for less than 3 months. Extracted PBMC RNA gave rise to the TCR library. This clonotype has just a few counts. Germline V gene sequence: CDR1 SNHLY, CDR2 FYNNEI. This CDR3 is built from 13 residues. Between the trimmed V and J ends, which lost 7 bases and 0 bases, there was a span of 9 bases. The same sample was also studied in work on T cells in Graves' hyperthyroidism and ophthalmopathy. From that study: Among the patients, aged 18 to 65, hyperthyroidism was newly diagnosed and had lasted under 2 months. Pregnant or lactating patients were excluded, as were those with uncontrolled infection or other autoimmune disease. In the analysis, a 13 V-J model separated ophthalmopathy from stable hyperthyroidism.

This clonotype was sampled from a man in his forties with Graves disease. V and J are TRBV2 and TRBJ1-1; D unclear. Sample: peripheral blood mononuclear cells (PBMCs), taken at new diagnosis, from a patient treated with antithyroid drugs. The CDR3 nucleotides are TGTGCCAGCACCCCAAATTTGAACACTGAAGCTTTCTTT. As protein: CASTPNLNTEAFF. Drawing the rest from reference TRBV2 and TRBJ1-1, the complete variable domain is EPEVTQTPSHQVTQMGQEVILRCVPISNHLYFYWYRQILGQKVEFLVSFYNNEISEKSEIFDDQFSVERPDGSNFTLKIRSTKLEDSAMYFCASTPNLNTEAFFGQGTRLTVV.